Following are 6 T cell receptor beta chains from one sample sequenced in a study of OX40 agonist ivuxolimab in advanced cancers. This table comes from immunoSEQ multiplex PCR, and its TCRdb copy is limited to in-frame clones, with some not included. The profile covers around 56,000 clones, with about 89% appearing a single time and 1.4% taken by the ten largest. Specimen: CD4+ or CD8+ T cells sorted from blood, collected in a trial of the OX40 agonist ivuxolimab. Receptors were obtained from an adult with an advanced solid tumor such as melanoma, head and neck, liver or kidney cancer.

V usage is TRBV5-5 and J usage is TRBJ1-4, with a weak D call TRBD1 (5 bases). V lost 1 base to trimming and J lost 2 bases, with 9 bases between them. The CDR3 covers 15 residues. Germline V gives CDR1 SGHKS, CDR2 YYEKEE (reference sequence). The CDR3 DNA is TGTGCCAGCAGCTTGTCGGGACGGACTAATGAAAAACTGTTTTTT. It is translated as CASSLSGRTNEKLFF.

The chain joins TRBV6-1 to TRBJ1-4; tentative D call: TRBD1 (6 bases). This CDR3 contains 14 residues. CDR1 and CDR2 (germline): MNHNS, SASEGT. V dropped 5 bases and J dropped 0 bases, with 7 bases sitting between them. The DNA of the CDR3 is TGTGCCAGCAGTCGGACAGCAACTAATGAAAAACTGTTTTTT. This translates into CASSRTATNEKLFF.

V and J are TRBV27 and TRBJ1-1, with D uncertain. Trimming removed 3 bases at V and 1 base at J, with 9 bases between. The CDR3 is 14 residues long. Germline assignment: CDR1 MNHEY and CDR2 SMNVEV (reference sequence). Written as DNA, the CDR3 is TGTGCCAGCAGTTTGTCCGGCCGGAACACTGAAGCTTTCTTT. It encodes CASSLSGRNTEAFF.

The gene calls are TRBV7-9 and TRBJ2-3; D remains ambiguous. CDR3 size: 12 residues. Trimming pared 2 bases from V and 5 bases from J, leaving 5 bases between. Germline V lookup: CDR1 SEHNR, CDR2 FQNEAQ (reference sequence). CDR3 DNA sequence: TGTGCCAGCAGCTTAATGGGAGATACGCAGTATTTT. Translating gives CASSLMGDTQYF.

The rearrangement joins TRBV7-9 to TRBJ2-1, with TRBD2 matching 10 bases. Germline V gene sequence: CDR1 SEHNR, CDR2 FQNEAQ (reference sequence). The V segment lost 1 base and the J segment 15 bases; nucleotides outside the gene matches: 6. The CDR3 length is 13 residues. CDR3: CASSLGGTSVAFF. CDR3 DNA sequence: TGTGCCAGCAGCTTAGGTGGGACTAGCGTGGCGTTCTTC.

The chain employs TRBV28 and TRBJ2-4, with TRBD1 matching over 10 bases. In germline, CDR1 is MDHEN, CDR2 SYDVKM. J gave up 1 base and V 4 bases, and 13 bases lay outside the gene matches. The CDR3 sequence is 19 residues long. DNA for the CDR3: TGTGCCAGCAGTTCGGTCCTCCCCCGGGACAGGGGTGCCAAAAACATTCAGTACTTC. Amino acid sequence: CASSSVLPRDRGAKNIQYF. The variable domain in full, completed from reference TRBV28 and TRBJ2-4, reads DVKVTQSSRYLVKRTGEKVFLECVQDMDHENMFWYRQDPGLGLRLIYFSYDVKMKEKGDIPEGYSVSREKKERFSLILESASTNQTSMYLCASSSVLPRDRGAKNIQYFGAGTRLSVL.